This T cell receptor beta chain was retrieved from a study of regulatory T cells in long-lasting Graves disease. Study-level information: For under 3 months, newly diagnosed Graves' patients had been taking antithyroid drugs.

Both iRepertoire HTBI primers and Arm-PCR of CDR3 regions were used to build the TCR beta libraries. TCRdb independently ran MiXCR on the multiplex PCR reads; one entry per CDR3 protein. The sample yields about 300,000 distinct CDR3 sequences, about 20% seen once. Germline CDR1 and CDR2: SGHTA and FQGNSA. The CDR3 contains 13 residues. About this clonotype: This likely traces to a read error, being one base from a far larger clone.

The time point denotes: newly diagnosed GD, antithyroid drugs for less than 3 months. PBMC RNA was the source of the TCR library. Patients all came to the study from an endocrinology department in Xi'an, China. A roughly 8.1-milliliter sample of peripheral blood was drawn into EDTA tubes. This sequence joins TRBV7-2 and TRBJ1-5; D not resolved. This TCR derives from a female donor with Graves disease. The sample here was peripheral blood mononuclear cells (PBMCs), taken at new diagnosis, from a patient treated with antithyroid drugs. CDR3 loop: CASSPNTRQPRHF. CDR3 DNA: TGTGCCAGCAGCCCAAATACAAGGCAGCCCCGGCATTTT.